This T cell receptor beta chain was recovered during a study of shared clonotypes between healthy human individuals. Produced via immunoSEQ multiplex PCR; TCRdb's table is partial and in-frame only. The sample records about 2.1 million clones, approximately 94% being singletons. The CDR3 is 12 amino acids. Germline-derived CDR1 and CDR2 are MGHRA and YSYEKL. V dropped 4 bases and J dropped 7 bases, with 10 bases sitting between them. Positive CCR7 selection of CD45RO-negative cells yielded the naive CD8 cells, and terminally differentiated effector memory CD45RA+ cells were excluded. Sequenced: naive CD8+ T cells from PBMCs. The chain employs TRBV4-1 and TRBJ1-2; D remains unclear. The receptor was derived from a man aged 18 to 30 in good health. Some clones in this sample may be carry-over from other donors' samples. The CDR3 DNA sequence: TGCGCCAGCAGCCGAGGGAGTGGTGGCTACACCTTC. It translates to CASSRGSGGYTF.